The clone carrying this T cell receptor (beta chain) has more than one count but fewer than ten. Antigen specificity is unknown. What was amplified from RNA transcripts were TCR beta CDR3 regions. The TCR CDR3 first-round RT-PCR relied on the HTBI primer set. TCRdb re-analysed the multiplex PCR reads in MiXCR, keeping a single row per CDR3 protein. The sample holds about 380,000 distinct CDR3 sequences, 15% to 20% seen once. The germline CDR1 and CDR2 sequences are SEHNR and FQNEAQ (reference sequence). The CDR3 spans 16 residues. V was trimmed by 5 bases and J by 5 bases, leaving 19 bases between them. In the ophthalmopathy cohort, Clinical Activity Score was at least 3, NOSPECS grade at least 4, and duration under 3 months. Diagnoses used clinical symptoms, serum thyroxine and TRAb, thyroid ultrasound and orbital computed tomography. This sample is part of a study of T cells in Graves' hyperthyroidism and ophthalmopathy. Study results and limitations: Ophthalmopathy was told apart from stable hyperthyroidism by a 13 V-J model. Researchers found most expanded thyroid clonotypes above 0.001 in blood as well.

This chain uses TRBV7-9 with TRBJ1-5, with D perhaps matching TRBD1 (6 bases). Sequenced input: blood. This clonotype was sampled from a man between 18 and 35 years old with Graves' ophthalmopathy. DNA for the CDR3: TGTGCCAGCAGCGCCCGCGGGGGGGCTTGGTATCAGCCCCAGCATTTT. Translating gives CASSARGGAWYQPQHF.